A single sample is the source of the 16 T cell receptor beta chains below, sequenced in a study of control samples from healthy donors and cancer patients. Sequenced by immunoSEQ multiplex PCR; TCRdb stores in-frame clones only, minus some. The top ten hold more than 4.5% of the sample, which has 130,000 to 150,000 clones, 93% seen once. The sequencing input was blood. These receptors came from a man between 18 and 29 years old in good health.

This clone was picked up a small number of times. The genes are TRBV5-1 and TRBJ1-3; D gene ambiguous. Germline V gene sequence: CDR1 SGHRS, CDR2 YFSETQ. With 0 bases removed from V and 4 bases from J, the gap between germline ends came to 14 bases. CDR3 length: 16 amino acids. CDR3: CASSLEAGTIGNTIYF. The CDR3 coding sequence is TGCGCCAGCAGCTTGGAGGCGGGAACTATCGGAAACACCATATATTTT.

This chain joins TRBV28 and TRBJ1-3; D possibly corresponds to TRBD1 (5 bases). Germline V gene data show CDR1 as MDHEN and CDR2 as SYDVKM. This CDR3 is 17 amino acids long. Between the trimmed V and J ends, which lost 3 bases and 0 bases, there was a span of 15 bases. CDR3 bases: TGTGCCAGCAGTTTCTCCGTTAGGGGCCACTCTGGAAACACCATATATTTT. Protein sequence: CASSFSVRGHSGNTIYF.

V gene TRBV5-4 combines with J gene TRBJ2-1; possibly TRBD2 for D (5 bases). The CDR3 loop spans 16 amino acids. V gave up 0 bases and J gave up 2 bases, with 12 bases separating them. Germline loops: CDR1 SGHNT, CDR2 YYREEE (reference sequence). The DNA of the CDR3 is TGTGCCAGCAGCTTGGAAGAACTAGGGACCTACAATGAGCAGTTCTTC. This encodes CASSLEELGTYNEQFF.

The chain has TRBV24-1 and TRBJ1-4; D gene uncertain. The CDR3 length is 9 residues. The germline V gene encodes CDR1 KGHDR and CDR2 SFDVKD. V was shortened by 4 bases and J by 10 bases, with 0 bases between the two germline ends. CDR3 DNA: TGTGCCACCAGTGAAAAACTGTTTTTT. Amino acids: CATSEKLFF.

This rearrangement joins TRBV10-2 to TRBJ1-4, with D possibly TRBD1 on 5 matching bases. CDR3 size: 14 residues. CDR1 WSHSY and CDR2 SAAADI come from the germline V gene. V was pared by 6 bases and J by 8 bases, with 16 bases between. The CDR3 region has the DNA TGCGCCAGCAGCAAGTCGGGGGGAGGAGAAAAACTGTTTTTT. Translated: CASSKSGGGEKLFF.

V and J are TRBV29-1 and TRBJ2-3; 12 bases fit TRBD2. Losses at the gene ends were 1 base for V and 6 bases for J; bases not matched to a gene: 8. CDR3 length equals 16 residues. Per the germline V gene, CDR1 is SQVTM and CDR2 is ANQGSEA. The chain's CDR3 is CSVEGLTSGSPDTQYF. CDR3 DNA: TGCAGCGTTGAAGGTTTGACTAGCGGGAGTCCTGATACGCAGTATTTT.

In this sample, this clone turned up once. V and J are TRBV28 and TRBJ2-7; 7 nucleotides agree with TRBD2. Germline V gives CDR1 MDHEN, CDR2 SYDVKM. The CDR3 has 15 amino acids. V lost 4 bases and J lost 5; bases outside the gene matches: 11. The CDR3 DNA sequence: TGTGCCAGCAGTTGGGCGGGGGACCCCCCGGACGAGCAGTACTTC. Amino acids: CASSWAGDPPDEQYF.

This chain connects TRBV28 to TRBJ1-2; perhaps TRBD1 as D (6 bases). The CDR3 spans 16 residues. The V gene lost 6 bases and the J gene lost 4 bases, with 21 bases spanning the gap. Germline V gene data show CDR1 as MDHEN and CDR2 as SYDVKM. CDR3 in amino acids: CASSPGTLSLRYGYTF. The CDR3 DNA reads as TGTGCCAGCAGCCCTGGGACATTGAGCCTTCGCTATGGCTACACCTTC.

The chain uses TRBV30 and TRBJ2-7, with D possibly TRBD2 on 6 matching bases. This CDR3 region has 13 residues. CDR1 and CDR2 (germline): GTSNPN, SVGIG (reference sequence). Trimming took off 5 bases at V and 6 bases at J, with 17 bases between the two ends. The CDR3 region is CAWEPGLEGEQYF. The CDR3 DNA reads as TGTGCCTGGGAACCGGGACTTGAGGGCGAGCAGTACTTC.

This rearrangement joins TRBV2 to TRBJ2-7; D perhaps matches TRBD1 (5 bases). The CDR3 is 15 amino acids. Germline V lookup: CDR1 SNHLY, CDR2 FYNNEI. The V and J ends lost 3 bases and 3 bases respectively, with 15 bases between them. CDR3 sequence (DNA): TGTGCCAGCAGTGACTCATCTGGGGCTGGCTACGAGCAGTACTTC. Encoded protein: CASSDSSGAGYEQYF.

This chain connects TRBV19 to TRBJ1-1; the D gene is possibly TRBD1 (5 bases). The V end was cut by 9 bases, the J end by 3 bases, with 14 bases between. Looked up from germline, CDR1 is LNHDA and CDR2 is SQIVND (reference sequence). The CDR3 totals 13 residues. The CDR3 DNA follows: TGTGCCAGCCAAACGACAGAGGACACTGAAGCTTTCTTT. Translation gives CASQTTEDTEAFF. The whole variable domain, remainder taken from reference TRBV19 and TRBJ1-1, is DGGITQSPKYLFRKEGQNVTLSCEQNLNHDAMYWYRQDPGQGLRLIYYSQIVNDFQKGDIAEGYSVSREKKESFPLTVTSAQKNPTAFYLCASQTTEDTEAFFGQGTRLTVV.

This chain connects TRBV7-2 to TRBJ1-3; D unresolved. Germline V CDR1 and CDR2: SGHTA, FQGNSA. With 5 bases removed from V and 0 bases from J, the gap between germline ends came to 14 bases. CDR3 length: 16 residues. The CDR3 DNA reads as TGTGCCAGCAGCCAATCGGGAAGTAGCTCTGGAAACACCATATATTTT. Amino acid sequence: CASSQSGSSSGNTIYF.

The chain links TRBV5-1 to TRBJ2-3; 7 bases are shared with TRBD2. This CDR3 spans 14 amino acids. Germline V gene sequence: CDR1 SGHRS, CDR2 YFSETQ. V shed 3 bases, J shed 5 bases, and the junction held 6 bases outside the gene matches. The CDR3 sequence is CASSSSGDRDTQYF. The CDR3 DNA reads TGCGCCAGCAGCTCTAGCGGCGATAGAGATACGCAGTATTTT.

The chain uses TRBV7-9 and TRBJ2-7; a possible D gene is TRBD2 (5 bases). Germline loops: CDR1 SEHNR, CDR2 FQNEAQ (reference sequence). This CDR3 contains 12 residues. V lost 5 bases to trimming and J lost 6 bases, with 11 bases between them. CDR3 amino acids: CASSHTSSEQYF. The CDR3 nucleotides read TGTGCCAGCAGCCACACTAGTTCCGAGCAGTACTTC.

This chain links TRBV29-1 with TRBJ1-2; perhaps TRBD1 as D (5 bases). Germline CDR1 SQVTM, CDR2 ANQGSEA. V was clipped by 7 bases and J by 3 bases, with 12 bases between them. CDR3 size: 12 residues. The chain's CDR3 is CSAGGGHYGYTF. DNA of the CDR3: TGCAGCGCTGGGGGTGGACACTATGGCTACACCTTC.

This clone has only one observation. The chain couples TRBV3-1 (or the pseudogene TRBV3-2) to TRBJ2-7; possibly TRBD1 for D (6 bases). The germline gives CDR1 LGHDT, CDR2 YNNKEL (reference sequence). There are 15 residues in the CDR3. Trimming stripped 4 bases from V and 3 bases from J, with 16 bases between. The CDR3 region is CASSRLRGIFYEQYF. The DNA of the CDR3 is TGTGCCAGCAGCCGCCTTAGGGGGATTTTCTACGAGCAGTACTTC.